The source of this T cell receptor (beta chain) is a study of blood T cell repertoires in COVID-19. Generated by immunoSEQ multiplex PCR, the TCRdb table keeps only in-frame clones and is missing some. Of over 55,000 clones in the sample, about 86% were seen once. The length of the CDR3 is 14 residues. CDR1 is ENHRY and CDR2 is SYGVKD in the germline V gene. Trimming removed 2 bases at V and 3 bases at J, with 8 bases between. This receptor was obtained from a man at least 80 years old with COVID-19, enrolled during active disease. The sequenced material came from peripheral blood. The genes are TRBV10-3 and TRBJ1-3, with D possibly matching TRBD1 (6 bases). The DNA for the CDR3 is TGTGCCATCAGTGAGGGACAGATTGGAAACACCATATATTTT. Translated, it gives CAISEGQIGNTIYF.